Given below is one T cell receptor (beta chain) in context. Its cognate antigen is unknown. This entry belongs to a study of cytomegalovirus exposure and HLA in healthy donors. Study-wide findings and caveats: HLA-A and HLA-B allele assignments for most subjects were reportedly predicted accurately using TCR beta sequences. A link between a missense DCLRE1C variant and TCR beta V- and J-gene trimming emerged from a later analysis.

CDR3 length: 14 residues. V was clipped by 4 bases and J by 5 bases; unmatched bases: 5. Germline loops: CDR1 LGHNA, CDR2 YSLEER. The PCR had 60 Vbeta and 13 Jbeta primers. Assay: immunoSEQ multiplex PCR; the TCRdb copy retains only in-frame clones and omits some. The sample holds some 130,000 clones, approximately 85% seen once. Unrecorded immune exposure was likely among donors, who were nominally healthy when sampled. The rearrangement uses TRBV4-3 and TRBJ2-1, with 7 bases matching TRBD2. The TCR comes from a boy between 10 and 17 years old in good health and CMV-seronegative. Source material: PBMCs. CDR3 sequence (DNA): TGCGCCAGCAGCCTGAGCGGGGTGGACAATGAGCAGTTCTTC. Protein: CASSLSGVDNEQFF.